This T cell receptor beta chain was retrieved from a study of blood T cell repertoires in COVID-19. The protocol was immunoSEQ multiplex PCR, while the TCRdb copy is restricted to in-frame clones and leaves out a portion. Altogether roughly 340,000 clones are present, approximately 87% being singletons, with the ten largest covering about 1.9%. The CDR3 contains 14 residues. V lost 0 bases and J lost 2, with 8 bases in between. Germline-derived CDR1 and CDR2 are MRHNA and SNTAGT. The clonotype originates from a man aged 35-49 years in a cohort exposed to, infected with or recovered from COVID-19 (not recorded which). The rearrangement uses TRBV6-4 and TRBJ2-7; the D is unclear. Sequencing was carried out using PBMCs or T cells enriched from blood (not recorded which). This chain's CDR3 is CASSDSGQPYEQYF. The CDR3 region has the DNA TGTGCCAGCAGTGACTCGGGCCAGCCCTACGAGCAGTACTTC.